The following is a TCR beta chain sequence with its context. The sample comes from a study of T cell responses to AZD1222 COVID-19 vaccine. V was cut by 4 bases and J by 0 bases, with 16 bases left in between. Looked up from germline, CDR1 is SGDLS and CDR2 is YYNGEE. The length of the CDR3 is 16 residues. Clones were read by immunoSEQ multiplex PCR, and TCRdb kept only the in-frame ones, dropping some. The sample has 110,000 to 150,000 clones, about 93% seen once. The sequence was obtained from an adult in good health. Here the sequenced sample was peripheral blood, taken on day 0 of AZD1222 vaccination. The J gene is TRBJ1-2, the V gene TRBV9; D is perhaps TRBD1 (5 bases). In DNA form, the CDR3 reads TGTGCCAGCAGCATTCCAAGGGGAAGGCCTAACTATGGCTACACCTTC. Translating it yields CASSIPRGRPNYGYTF. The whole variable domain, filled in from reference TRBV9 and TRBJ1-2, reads DSGVTQTPKHLITATGQRVTLRCSPRSGDLSVYWYQQSLDQGLQFLIQYYNGEERAKGNILERFSAQQFPDLHSELNLSSLELGDSALYFCASSIPRGRPNYGYTFGSGTRLTVV.